This TCR beta chain was captured in a study of monozygotic twins with inflammatory bowel disease. TCRdb reanalyzed the 5' RACE reads and collapses them to one entry per CDR3 protein, without DNA. The sample includes around 140,000 distinct CDR3 sequences. The CDR3 extends over 13 amino acids. Germline V gene sequence: CDR1 DFQATT, CDR2 SNEGSKA (reference sequence). The chain employs TRBV20-1 and TRBJ1-2; as DNA is missing, the TRBD1 call by TCRdb cannot be tested. The clonotype originates from a human donor with ulcerative colitis or Crohn's disease, or a healthy co-twin of an affected twin (not recorded which). The sequencing input was blood. This CDR3 is CSAISREFYGYTF.